These T cell receptor beta chains were read from a single sample in a study of shared clonotypes between healthy human individuals. TCRdb's copy holds only in-frame clones and misses some; the assay was immunoSEQ multiplex PCR. Here the sample spans hundreds of thousands of clones, about 90% being singletons. The sequencing input was naive CD8+ T cells sorted from blood. All receptors come from a man between 25 and 39 years old in good health. Both conserved end residues are trimmed from each CDR3. Not every row has a clone size; where given, it reads once, few, many or a size class.

clone_size	v_call	j_call	cdr3_aa
-	TRBV4-3	TRBJ2-1	ASSPRQGSYNEQF
-	TRBV11-2	TRBJ2-3	ASSLLYKTDTQY
-	TRBV15	TRBJ2-1	ATSRDRDSYEQF
-	TRBV18	TRBJ2-3	ASSPPTRTLDTQY
-	TRBV19	TRBJ2-1	ASSIEGAGRSYNEQF
-	TRBV27	TRBJ2-7	ASSLSGVPPHEQY
-	TRBV29-1	TRBJ2-7	SVGAVNRAYEQY
-	TRBV28	TRBJ2-7	ASGAVYEQY
-	TRBV9	TRBJ2-7	ASRTGGLEQY
-	TRBV6-6	TRBJ2-1	ASSYAGPSGLNEQF
few	TRBV5-4	TRBJ2-2	ASSPGPKGGNTGELF
-	TRBV7-8	TRBJ2-6	ASSSKSGANVLT
-	TRBV7-9	TRBJ2-7	ASSSRDSPGVEEQY
few	TRBV13	TRBJ2-2	ASSSYTGELF
-	TRBV21-1	TRBJ2-5	ASSKVLAGGIIETQY
-	TRBV27	TRBJ1-2	ASSLSGGAYGYT
-	TRBV4-3	TRBJ2-7	ASSQDNRETYEQY
-	TRBV10-3	TRBJ2-1	AIQGDSVVSEQF
-	TRBV28	TRBJ2-3	ASSLFGGTQSTDTQY
-	TRBV6-5	TRBJ2-7	ASSYSRVGYEQY
-	TRBV4-1	TRBJ2-3	ASSPRLPQGTDTQY
-	TRBV29-1	TRBJ1-2	SVEPARMDRGNYGYT
-	TRBV10-2	TRBJ1-1	ASSGGSNEAF
-	TRBV27	TRBJ2-7	ASSLRPLPAYEQY
once	TRBV7-2	TRBJ2-4	ASSFTGGSVDIQY
once	TRBV4-1	TRBJ1-5	ASSQELRINQPQH
-	TRBV19	TRBJ2-7	ASTMSLGPYTEQY
-	TRBV11-2	TRBJ2-5	ASSPTPGQGQETQY
-	TRBV7-9	TRBJ2-3	ASSLGVDTQY
-	TRBV5-8	TRBJ1-5	ASSLVEGEGNQPQH
-	TRBV27	TRBJ2-2	ASTQQGVVVRAGELF
-	TRBV4-3	TRBJ1-2	ASSPQLVQTSNYGYT
-	TRBV28	TRBJ1-3	ASSSKDTNTIY
once	TRBV27	TRBJ2-1	ASAGDGSYNEQF
-	TRBV11-3	TRBJ2-1	ASSFTSFNEQF
-	TRBV6-1	TRBJ2-7	AGGLAWEQY
-	TRBV6-5	TRBJ2-7	ASSLIAGSSYEQY
-	TRBV27	TRBJ1-2	ASSLTGAGFYGYT
-	TRBV7-2	TRBJ2-3	ASSPYSGVGTDTQY
-	TRBV5-4	TRBJ1-1	ASSLDSEAF
-	TRBV5-1	TRBJ1-1	ASSLTATGIPEAF
-	TRBV7-8	TRBJ2-1	ASSQRGGTSRNEQF
once	TRBV11-2	TRBJ2-7	ASNGLGDYEQY
-	TRBV10-3	TRBJ2-7	AIRGDSSYEQY
-	TRBV27	TRBJ1-5	ASAVQGSDQPQH
-	TRBV27	TRBJ2-4	ASGRDIQY
-	TRBV9	TRBJ2-7	ASSVSGGPYEQY
-	TRBV9	TRBJ2-7	ASSPGRGGVDYEQY
-	TRBV7-9	TRBJ2-1	ASSQDVDGGYEQF
-	TRBV4-2	TRBJ2-2	ASSHPPWRERGGELF
-	TRBV6-5	TRBJ2-7	ASSYIGMEGSYEQY
-	TRBV7-9	TRBJ1-4	ASSRGQTTNEKLF
-	TRBV2	TRBJ2-3	ASSEELASDTQY
-	TRBV7-9	TRBJ1-1	ASRGTVNTEAF